Reported below is one T cell receptor beta chain. What this receptor recognizes is not known. No qualities accompany the bases; no much larger clone lies one base away. The germline V gene supplies CDR1 SNHLY and CDR2 FYNNEI. Its CDR3 holds 13 amino acids, cysteine through phenylalanine. The CDR3 DNA has 39 bases and is translated from base 1. Here V drops 8 bases and J drops 6 bases, and the junction holds 9 bases not matched to any gene. These data come from a study of radiotherapy plus CTLA-4 blockade in lung cancer (dated by TCRdb to 2016 to 2018). With respect to the entire study: Objective responses were observed in around 20% of enrolled patients, and disease control was achieved in 31%.

In this study, focal radiation therapy paired with CTLA-4 blockade (ipilimumab) was tested in patients who had chemo-refractory metastatic non-small-cell lung cancer. Library generation was performed with the immunoSEQ multiplex PCR assay. The immuneACCESS repertoire file appears here via TCRdb, limited to in-frame rearrangements. These files lack a portion of the clones; in checked studies, under half of the deficit traces to unresolved V genes, and the cause of the others is not known. Recorded for this sample are more than 90,000 clones; roughly 86% of them occurred a single time. Clones ranked in the top ten supply 3% to 4% of the sample. Results the study describes overall, beyond this receptor: The strongest predictors of response, as reported, were early dynamic changes in blood T cell clones along with a rise in serum interferon-beta after radiation. TCR clones derived from tumors expanded in peripheral blood after treatment with radiotherapy and ipilimumab.

This TCR was sampled from a human donor with non-small cell lung cancer that progressed on radiotherapy plus ipilimumab. Some clones in this sample may be carry-over from other donors' samples. The sequencing used peripheral blood, collected from a patient treated with radiotherapy plus ipilimumab. Here the chain combines TRBV2 and TRBJ1-1, with 7 bases aligning to TRBD1. The CDR3 has the sequence CASLVDREAEAFF. The nucleotide sequence is given as TGTGCCAGCCTTGTCGACAGGGAGGCTGAAGCTTTCTTT.